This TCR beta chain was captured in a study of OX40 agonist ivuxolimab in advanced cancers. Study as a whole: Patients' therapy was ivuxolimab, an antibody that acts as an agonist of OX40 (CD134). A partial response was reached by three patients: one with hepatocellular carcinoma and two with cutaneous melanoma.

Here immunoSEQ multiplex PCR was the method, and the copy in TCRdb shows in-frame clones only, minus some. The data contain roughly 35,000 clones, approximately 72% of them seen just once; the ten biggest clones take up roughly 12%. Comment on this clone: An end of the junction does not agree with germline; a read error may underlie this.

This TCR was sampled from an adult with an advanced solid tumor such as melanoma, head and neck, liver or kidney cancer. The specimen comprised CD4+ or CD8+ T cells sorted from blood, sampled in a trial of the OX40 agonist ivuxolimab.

CDR3 in amino acids: CASSLGWQNYGYTF. The CDR3 nucleotides are TGTGCCAGCAGCCTAGGGTGGCAGAACTATGGCTACACCTTC. This sequence joins TRBV13 and TRBJ1-2, with D unclear. CDR1 is PRHDT, CDR2 FYEKMQ, per germline (reference sequence). The CDR3 runs 14 residues.